This is a list of T cell receptor beta chains from one sample in a study of blood T cell repertoires in COVID-19. The data were produced by immunoSEQ multiplex PCR, yet TCRdb's version contains in-frame clones alone and is incomplete. The sample contains tens of thousands of clones, about 81% of which appear only once. The specimen sequenced was peripheral blood. These receptors were collected from a human donor in a cohort sampled during active COVID-19. Both conserved end residues are part of each CDR3. A D gene is named only where the DNA matches it firmly. Only part of the rows carry a size: once, few, many, or a class if the clone is expanded.

CDR3 length	D gene	V gene	clone size	J gene	CDR3 protein	CDR3 DNA
12	.	TRBV11-2	.	TRBJ1-2	CASTLLNYGYTF	TGTGCCAGCACCTTACTTAATTATGGCTACACCTTC
15	TRBD1	TRBV7-9	.	TRBJ2-5	CASGEPGQGGETQYF	TGTGCCAGCGGGGAACCGGGACAGGGTGGGGAGACCCAATACTTC
15	.	TRBV28	.	TRBJ1-5	CASSYFAWSAQPQHF	TGTGCCAGCAGTTATTTCGCTTGGAGCGCGCAGCCCCAGCATTTT
18	.	TRBV29-1	.	TRBJ2-5	CSVEDTMGSSGYQETQYF	TGCAGCGTTGAAGATACGATGGGGAGCAGTGGCTACCAAGAGACCCAGTACTTC
17	.	TRBV4-3	.	TRBJ1-4	CASSQGGVQGVIEKLFF	TGCGCCAGTAGCCAAGGGGGAGTACAGGGTGTAATTGAAAAACTGTTTTTT
15	.	TRBV30	.	TRBJ1-6	CAWQTESLHNSPLHF	TGTGCCTGGCAGACGGAGTCCTTACATAATTCACCCCTCCACTTT
14	.	TRBV5-4	.	TRBJ2-3	CASSRGTDTDTQYF	TGTGCCAGCAGCCGCGGGACTGACACAGATACGCAGTATTTT
14	TRBD2	TRBV6-4	.	TRBJ2-1	CASSDSGGYNEQFF	TGTGCCAGCAGTGACTCGGGAGGGTACAATGAGCAGTTCTTC
15	.	TRBV6-5	.	TRBJ1-3	CASGLVAASGNTIYF	TGTGCCAGCGGATTGGTAGCAGCGTCTGGAAACACCATATATTTT
15	.	TRBV15	.	TRBJ1-4	CATSRGAGRGEKLFF	TGTGCCACCAGCAGGGGGGCAGGGAGGGGTGAAAAACTGTTTTTT
16	TRBD1	TRBV4-2	few	TRBJ2-7	CASSQDQGAGSYEQYF	TGTGCCAGCAGCCAAGATCAGGGGGCAGGATCCTACGAGCAGTACTTC
16	TRBD1	TRBV5-1	few	TRBJ1-2	CASSSYMNRGQEGYTF	TGCGCCAGCAGCTCCTACATGAACAGGGGGCAAGAGGGCTACACCTTC
16	.	TRBV21-1	.	TRBJ2-1	CASSIPGLAYHNEQFF	TGTGCCAGCAGCATACCGGGACTAGCGTATCACAATGAGCAGTTCTTC
15	.	TRBV5-1	.	TRBJ2-3	CASSWEGDNTDTQYF	TGCGCCAGCAGCTGGGAGGGGGATAACACAGATACGCAGTATTTT
18	TRBD2	TRBV5-6	.	TRBJ2-5	CASSSPGLAGGLSETQYF	TGTGCCAGCAGCTCCCCGGGACTAGCGGGGGGTTTATCGGAGACCCAGTACTTC
17	.	TRBV11-2	few	TRBJ1-1	CASSLEVPRQMNTEAFF	TGTGCCAGCAGCTTAGAGGTCCCGAGACAGATGAACACTGAAGCTTTCTTT
15	.	TRBV2	.	TRBJ1-1	CARRTRGGRNTEAFF	TGTGCCAGACGGACCCGGGGGGGGAGGAACACTGAAGCTTTCTTT
16	.	TRBV5-6	.	TRBJ1-2	CASSQGAGEPDYGYTF	TGTGCCAGCAGCCAAGGTGCAGGGGAGCCTGACTATGGCTACACCTTC
15	.	TRBV5-1	few	TRBJ1-1	CASSLLFAMNTEAFF	TGCGCCAGCAGCTTACTCTTTGCGATGAACACTGAAGCTTTCTTT
17	TRBD2	TRBV7-2	.	TRBJ2-1	CASSFILAGPYNYEQFF	TGTGCCAGCAGCTTTATCCTAGCGGGACCCTACAACTATGAGCAGTTCTTC
15	TRBD1	TRBV29-1	.	TRBJ2-3	CSVEVWGQLTDTQYF	TGCAGCGTTGAAGTGTGGGGACAGCTCACAGATACGCAGTATTTT
14	TRBD1	TRBV5-5	.	TRBJ2-7	CASSLARGLYEQYF	TGTGCCAGCAGCTTGGCCAGGGGGCTCTACGAGCAGTACTTC
15	.	TRBV29-1	.	TRBJ2-7	CSVELSGYGSYEQYF	TGCAGCGTTGAATTAAGCGGGTACGGCTCCTACGAGCAGTACTTC
16	.	TRBV7-9	.	TRBJ1-5	CASSLFGQGLNQPQHF	TGTGCCAGCAGCTTGTTCGGGCAGGGGTTAAATCAGCCCCAGCATTTT
14	.	TRBV7-9	few	TRBJ1-5	CASSLPGGNQPQHF	TGTGCCAGCAGCTTGCCGGGGGGCAATCAGCCCCAGCATTTT
15	TRBD1	TRBV5-6	.	TRBJ2-2	CASSPTGQGPGELFF	TGTGCCAGCAGCCCGACCGGACAGGGCCCCGGGGAGCTGTTTTTT
17	.	TRBV2	.	TRBJ1-5	CASRGNIGARGNQPQHF	TGTGCCAGCAGAGGTAATATAGGGGCAAGGGGCAATCAGCCCCAGCATTTT
16	.	TRBV30	.	TRBJ1-3	CAWSWEGRSSGNTIYF	TGTGCCTGGAGTTGGGAGGGGAGGAGCTCTGGAAACACCATATATTTT
17	TRBD1	TRBV23-1	.	TRBJ1-5	CASSQHRGRGSNQPQHF	TGCGCCAGCAGTCAACACAGGGGGCGAGGGAGCAATCAGCCCCAGCATTTT
16	.	TRBV10-3	.	TRBJ2-2	CAIRETGPGNTGELFF	TGTGCCATCAGGGAGACAGGTCCCGGGAACACCGGGGAGCTGTTTTTT
15	.	TRBV15	.	TRBJ1-1	CATSRVQGMNTEAFF	TGTGCCACCAGCAGAGTGCAGGGGATGAACACTGAAGCTTTCTTT
15	TRBD1	TRBV9	.	TRBJ2-5	CASSATGEAWGTQYF	TGTGCCAGCAGCGCGACAGGGGAGGCGTGGGGGACCCAGTACTTC
14	TRBD1	TRBV6-5	.	TRBJ2-7	CASSYSRQGYEQYF	TGTGCCAGCAGTTACTCGAGACAGGGGTACGAGCAGTACTTC
14	.	TRBV19	.	TRBJ1-2	CASRQGWDDYGYTF	TGTGCCAGTAGACAGGGCTGGGATGACTATGGCTACACCTTC
16	.	TRBV7-6	.	TRBJ1-1	CASSLYKGLMNTEAFF	TGTGCCAGCAGCTTATACAAGGGGCTTATGAACACTGAAGCTTTCTTT